The 6 T cell receptor beta chains below come from one sample, sequenced in a study of regulatory T cells in long-lasting Graves disease (dated by TCRdb to about 2021). Per the publication, the time point label means: newly diagnosed GD, antithyroid drugs for less than 3 months. RNA was extracted from PBMCs in TRIzol for both TCR sequencing and RNA sequencing. Library preparation was by multiplex PCR. Sequencer: Illumina HiSeq 4000. To build TCR beta libraries, CDR3 regions were amplified by Arm-PCR using iRepertoire HTBI primers. TCRdb's own reprocessing of the public reads used fastp at Q25 and MiXCR and kept productive beta chains. Duplicate CDR3 protein sequences are folded into a single record with the most common DNA and genes. Present in this sample are 350,000 to 500,000 distinct CDR3 sequences, 14% of which were seen just once. About 15% of the sample rests with the top ten. This sample also belongs to another study, concerning T cells in Graves' hyperthyroidism and ophthalmopathy.

Sample: peripheral blood mononuclear cells (PBMCs), taken at new diagnosis, from a patient treated with antithyroid drugs. These receptors were taken from a woman aged 45-65 years with Graves disease. Donor details come from another sample of the same person, matched by shared clones.

This clonotype was recorded many times. The chain couples TRBV27 to TRBJ1-1, with a tentative D call TRBD1 (6 bases). Trimming took off 6 bases at V and 1 base at J, with 15 bases between the two ends. Germline V gene lookup returns CDR1 MNHEY and CDR2 SMNVEV (reference sequence). This CDR3 is 15 amino acids long. This chain's CDR3 is CASRNPDSANTEAFF. The CDR3 coding sequence is TGTGCCAGCAGAAATCCGGACAGCGCGAACACTGAAGCTTTCTTT.

This clonotype has at least ten counts. The rearrangement uses TRBV29-1 and TRBJ2-3; no reliable D call. Germline V lookup: CDR1 SQVTM, CDR2 ANQGSEA. V was trimmed by 3 bases and J by 0 bases, leaving 10 bases between them. The CDR3 sequence is 14 residues long. Here the CDR3 reads CSVDADTSTDTQYF. The CDR3 DNA reads as TGCAGCGTTGATGCTGATACTAGCACAGATACGCAGTATTTT.

The chain recombines TRBV10-2 with TRBJ1-5; a possible D gene is TRBD1 (5 bases). Trimming left V 2 bases short and J 5 bases short, with 10 bases between. Per germline, CDR1 WSHSY and CDR2 SAAADI. The CDR3 runs to 14 residues. The CDR3 loop reads CASSEGREDQPQHF. In nucleotides, the CDR3 is TGCGCCAGCAGTGAGGGCAGGGAGGATCAGCCCCAGCATTTT.

This rearrangement joins TRBV7-9 to TRBJ1-5, with no clear D. The V gene lost 3 bases and the J gene lost 6 bases, with 6 bases spanning the gap. Germline CDR1 SEHNR, CDR2 FQNEAQ (reference sequence). This CDR3 is 12 amino acids long. CDR3 in amino acids: CASSFSGQPQHF. DNA of the CDR3: TGTGCCAGCAGCTTCAGTGGTCAGCCCCAGCATTTT.

Only a few counts were recorded for this clonotype. The V gene is TRBV4-2, the J gene TRBJ2-7, with D uncertain. The germline V gene has CDR1 LGHNA and CDR2 YNFKEQ. V lost 0 bases and J lost 2, with 11 bases in between. The CDR3 is made up of 15 amino acids. This CDR3 reads CASSQELGKAYEQYF. As DNA, the CDR3 is TGTGCCAGCAGCCAAGAACTGGGGAAGGCCTACGAGCAGTACTTC.

This clonotype showed up many times. The genes are TRBV30 and TRBJ2-3; no firm D call. CDR1 and CDR2 (germline): GTSNPN, SVGIG (reference sequence). Trimming took off 2 bases at V and 6 bases at J, with 6 bases between the two ends. There are 11 residues in the CDR3. In DNA form, the CDR3 reads TGTGCCTGGAGTAAGCAGGATACGCAGTATTTT. It encodes CAWSKQDTQYF.